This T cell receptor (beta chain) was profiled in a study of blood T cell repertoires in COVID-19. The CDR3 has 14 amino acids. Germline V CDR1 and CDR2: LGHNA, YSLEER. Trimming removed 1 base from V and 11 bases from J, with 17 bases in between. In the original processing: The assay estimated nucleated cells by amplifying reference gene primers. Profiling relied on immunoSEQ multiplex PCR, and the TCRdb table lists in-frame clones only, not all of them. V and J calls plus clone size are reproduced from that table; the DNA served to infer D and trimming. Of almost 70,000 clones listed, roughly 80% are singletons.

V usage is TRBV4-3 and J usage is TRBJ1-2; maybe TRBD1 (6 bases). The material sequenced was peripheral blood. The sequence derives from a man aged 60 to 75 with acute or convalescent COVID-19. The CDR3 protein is CASSQGAGENRYTF. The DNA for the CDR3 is TGCGCCAGCAGCCAAGGGGCAGGGGAAAATCGGTACACCTTC.